This TCR beta chain emerged from a study of control samples from healthy donors and cancer patients. The data were produced by immunoSEQ multiplex PCR, yet TCRdb's version contains in-frame clones alone and is incomplete. The sample shows some 71,000 clones, 89% of them seen only once. This CDR3 has 16 amino acids. Trimming removed 2 bases at V and 4 bases at J, with 17 bases between. From germline, CDR1 is SGHTA and CDR2 FQGNSA. The receptor's source is a man between 60 and 75 years old with colorectal cancer. The sequencing sample was made of PBMCs. This chain connects TRBV7-2 to TRBJ1-2; D not certain. CDR3 sequence (DNA): TGTGCCAGCAGCTTATCGTTTTCGGAGCAACTCTATGGCTACACCTTC. It specifies CASSLSFSEQLYGYTF.